A selection of T cell receptor beta chains follows, all from one sample in a study of Graves' ophthalmopathy and Graves' hyperthyroidism. TCRdb analysed the multiplex PCR reads with MiXCR anew, one entry per CDR3 protein. Among about 740,000 distinct CDR3 sequences listed, about 44% were seen once. Sequencing was performed on peripheral blood. Receptor source: an adult man with Graves' ophthalmopathy. Each CDR3 is given without its conserved first and last residue.

V	J	CDR3
TRBV9	TRBJ1-4	ASSPGPDWGEKLF
TRBV29-1	TRBJ1-5	SVEGSQGQPQH
TRBV2	TRBJ2-2	ASSLVHGGELF
TRBV13	TRBJ2-2	ASSFSLGTGELF
TRBV24-1	TRBJ1-1	TTSTGGKAF
TRBV5-4	TRBJ1-1	ASSPLGLTGGTEAF
TRBV24-1	TRBJ2-5	ATSDLGTGKETQY
TRBV12-3/TRBV12-4	TRBJ1-2	ASSRGRGYGYT
TRBV7-9	TRBJ1-4	ASSLKQGAGEKLF
TRBV10-1	TRBJ2-7	ASSATDNDYEQY
TRBV7-2	TRBJ1-6	ASSLVGTNSPPH
TRBV7-3	TRBJ2-7	ASSLVGRANEQY
TRBV25-1	TRBJ2-2	ASSYSTSGSNTGELF
TRBV10-2	TRBJ1-5	ASSYTIPGSNQPQH
TRBV25-1	TRBJ1-2	ASSLIANYGYT
TRBV7-9	TRBJ1-4	ASSRDRGNEKLF
TRBV24-1	TRBJ1-5	ATSGQGTGNGPQH
TRBV10-3	TRBJ1-3	ASNKGGNTIY
TRBV25-1	TRBJ1-4	ASSLWSRRTGMDEKLF
TRBV2	TRBJ1-2	ASSLSGQGEVYGYT
TRBV19	TRBJ1-5	ASSISGPGLANQPQH
TRBV29-1	TRBJ1-2	RDLGGGYT
TRBV12-3/TRBV12-4	TRBJ1-1	ASSAAGDTEAF
TRBV20-1	TRBJ1-5	SARQGLNQPQH
TRBV20-1	TRBJ2-6	SATLPGRLGANVLT
TRBV5-1	TRBJ1-5	ASSLQGGNQPQH
TRBV7-9	TRBJ2-2	ASSQEPTSNTGELF
TRBV7-6	TRBJ2-7	ASSTTGALYEQY
TRBV20-1	TRBJ2-7	SGTSGNYEQY
TRBV6-6	TRBJ1-6	ASSHSSYNSPLH
TRBV19	TRBJ2-7	ASSVTGTGGSYEQY
TRBV10-1	TRBJ1-1	ASSENTAKEAF
TRBV7-2	TRBJ2-6	ASSLGRGRNVLT
TRBV19	TRBJ2-6	ASQTGEGGANVLT
TRBV19	TRBJ1-5	ASSIARGDQPQH
TRBV7-2	TRBJ2-5	ASSTTGDQETQY
TRBV7-9	TRBJ1-6	ASSLSTGQGSSPLH
TRBV24-1	TRBJ1-5	ASSDRGSNQPQH
TRBV5-1	TRBJ1-5	ASSLTGVSNQPQH
TRBV10-2	TRBJ2-3	ASSYRGGTQY
TRBV27	TRBJ1-5	ASSLSVRFPQH
TRBV6-2/TRBV6-3	TRBJ2-7	ASSYLAGGSFYEQY
TRBV2	TRBJ2-5	ASGGTSGLETQY
TRBV10-3	TRBJ2-5	ASSYPRDGGRRETQY
TRBV5-1	TRBJ2-5	ASSLTYGTSGSGRETQY
TRBV29-1	TRBJ2-6	SVELWRNSGANVLT
TRBV6-1	TRBJ1-2	ASSDGFDRSYT